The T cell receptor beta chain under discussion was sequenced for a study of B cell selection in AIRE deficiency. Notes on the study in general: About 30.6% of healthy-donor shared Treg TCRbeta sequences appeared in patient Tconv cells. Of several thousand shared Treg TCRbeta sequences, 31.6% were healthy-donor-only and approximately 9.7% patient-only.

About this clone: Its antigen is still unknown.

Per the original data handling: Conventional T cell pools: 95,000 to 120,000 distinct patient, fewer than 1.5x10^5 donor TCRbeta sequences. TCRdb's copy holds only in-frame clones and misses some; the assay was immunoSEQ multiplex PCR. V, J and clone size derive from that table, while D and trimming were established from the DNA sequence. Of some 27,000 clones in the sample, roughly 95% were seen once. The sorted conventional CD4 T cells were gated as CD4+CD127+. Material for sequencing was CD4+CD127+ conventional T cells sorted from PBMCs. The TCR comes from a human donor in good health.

CDR3 DNA sequence: TGTGCCAGCAGCGACAGTGGACGCGGTGAAGCTTTCTTT. It yields the protein CASSDSGRGEAFF. The chain combines TRBV27 with TRBJ1-1, with D perhaps matching TRBD1 (5 bases). Between the trimmed V and J ends, which lost 6 bases and 7 bases, there was a span of 15 bases. Germline assignment: CDR1 MNHEY and CDR2 SMNVEV (reference sequence). This CDR3 contains 13 residues.